The 6 T cell receptor beta chains in this list originate from one sample, sequenced in a study of T cells in Graves' hyperthyroidism and ophthalmopathy (dated by TCRdb to about 2019). Receptor amplification or capture employed multiplex PCR. The data were produced on an Illumina HiSeq 2000. TCR beta CDR3 regions were amplified from RNA transcripts. The first round of RT-PCR for the TCR CDR3 was performed with the HTBI primer set and the Qiagen OneStep RT-PCR kit. The public reads were quality trimmed at Q25 with fastp and then assembled into clones with MiXCR by TCRdb, keeping productive beta chains. Every entry covers one CDR3 protein and lists the most common genes and DNA from its rows. Recorded for this sample are hundreds of thousands of distinct CDR3 sequences; about 35% of them occurred a single time. The leading ten clones occupy less than 35% of the sample. Sequenced: blood. These receptors all stem from a middle-aged woman with Graves' hyperthyroidism.

A remark on this clonotype: A junction boundary mismatches the germline segment, possibly from a read error. V usage is TRBV6-5 and J usage is TRBJ1-1, with 7 bases aligning to TRBD1. Germline values: CDR1 MNHEY, CDR2 SVGAGI. This CDR3 is built from 15 residues. In DNA form, the CDR3 reads TGTGCCATCAGTTACCCATTCACAGGGGACACTGAAGCTTTCTTT. It specifies CAISYPFTGDTEAFF.

As concerns this clonotype: The CDR3 end shows no conserved phenylalanine or tryptophan, and so a read error is likely. The V gene is TRBV12-3 or TRBV12-4, the J gene TRBJ1-1; D uncertain. V lost 6 bases to trimming and J lost 5 bases, with 7 bases between them. The CDR3 extends over 11 amino acids. The CDR3 is CASSWGTEAFL. CDR3 nucleotides: TGTGCCAGCAGCTGGGGAACTGAAGCTTTCCTT.

This chain uses TRBV19 with TRBJ1-6; perhaps TRBD1 as D (6 bases). V lost 5 bases to trimming and J lost 10 bases, with 18 bases between them. The germline CDR1 and CDR2 sequences are LNHDA and SQIVND (reference sequence). CDR3 length equals 15 residues. The CDR3 coding sequence is TGTGCCAGTAGTGCACAGGGTTCCGGGGAGTCACCCCTCCACTTT. Translating it yields CASSAQGSGESPLHF.

The chain links TRBV20-1 to TRBJ1-6; D might be TRBD1 (6 bases). CDR3 length: 14 residues. Deletions cut 3 bases from V and 9 bases from J, with 15 bases between. CDR1 DFQATT and CDR2 SNEGSKA come from the germline V gene (reference sequence). This CDR3 reads CSARGDKFFSPLHF. The CDR3 nucleotides are TGCAGTGCTAGGGGGGACAAGTTCTTTTCACCCCTCCACTTT.

This clonotype has at least ten counts. This chain joins TRBV7-6 and TRBJ2-2; 8 positions match TRBD2. This CDR3 region has 16 residues. After removal of 1 base from V and 4 bases from J, the junction contained 5 bases not matched to a gene. Germline loops: CDR1 SGHVS, CDR2 FNYEAQ. The CDR3 nucleotides are TGTGCCAGCAGCTTAGGAGCGGGAGAGATCACCGGGGAGCTGTTTTTT. Encoded protein: CASSLGAGEITGELFF.

The rearrangement uses TRBV7-9 and TRBJ2-2; D unclear. The ends were cut back, 8 bases at V and 6 bases at J, with 25 bases in the middle. Looked up from germline, CDR1 is SEHNR and CDR2 is FQNEAQ (reference sequence). The CDR3 is made up of 17 amino acids. The CDR3 coding sequence is TGTGCCAGCGGGTTCTCGAGGTGGGCGTTGGGCCCCGGGGAGCTGTTTTTT. Amino acid sequence: CASGFSRWALGPGELFF.